This TCR beta chain stems from a study of vaccination effects on CD4 cells after COVID-19. The wider study: Samples were collected from a few convalescent patients early and late following vaccination. Researchers obtained post-vaccine samples at a median of 72 days past the second dose. Overall study results and limits: The authors studied few convalescent patients and collected no early post-infection timepoints. There was marked clonal contraction among infection- and vaccine-induced clones late after vaccination.

CD4+ T cell isolation took place after 10 days of culture. PCR confirmed that the person was infected with SARS-CoV-2 between March and December 2020. Every participant took two doses of the BNT162b2 or mRNA-1273 vaccine. This CDR3 contains 16 residues. V shed 0 bases and J shed 0 bases, with 13 bases lying between them. Per germline, CDR1 SGHRS and CDR2 YFSETQ. The repertoire was sequenced with immunoSEQ multiplex PCR; TCRdb's copy has only in-frame clones and lacks some. The data hold some 40,000 clones, with 76% observed a single time. Notes on this clone: Its antigen is still unknown.

The source was CD4+ T cells from PBMCs cultured without peptide, collected after COVID-19 vaccination. The chain couples TRBV5-1 to TRBJ2-7; D gene ambiguous. The TCR sequence derives from a human donor who had a prior SARS-CoV-2 infection. The CDR3: CASSLGGSLSSYEQYF. The CDR3 region has the DNA TGCGCCAGCAGCTTGGGGGGATCCTTAAGCTCCTACGAGCAGTACTTC.